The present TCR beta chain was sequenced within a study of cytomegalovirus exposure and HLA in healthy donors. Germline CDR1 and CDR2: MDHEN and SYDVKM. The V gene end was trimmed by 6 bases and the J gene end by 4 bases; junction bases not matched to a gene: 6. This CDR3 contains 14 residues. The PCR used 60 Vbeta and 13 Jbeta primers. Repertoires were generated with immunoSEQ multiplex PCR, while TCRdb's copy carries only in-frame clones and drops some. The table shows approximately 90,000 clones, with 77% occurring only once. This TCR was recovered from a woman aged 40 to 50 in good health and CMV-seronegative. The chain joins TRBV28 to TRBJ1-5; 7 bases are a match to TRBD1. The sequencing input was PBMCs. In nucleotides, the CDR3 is TGTGCCAGCAGACAAGGGACAGCAAATCAGCCCCAGCATTTT. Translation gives CASRQGTANQPQHF.